What follows are 25 T cell receptor beta chains derived from one specimen sequenced in a study of blood T cell repertoires in COVID-19. Libraries were prepared by immunoSEQ multiplex PCR; TCRdb keeps only in-frame clonotypes and omits some of them. The sample has 50,000 or so clones, about nine tenths seen once. The sequencing input was peripheral blood. The receptors derive from a human donor with active COVID-19. The donor label of this sample is uncertain.

V gene TRBV7-6 combines with J gene TRBJ1-2; a possible D gene is TRBD1 (5 bases). V shed 5 bases and J shed 4 bases, with 14 bases lying between them. The CDR3 covers 14 residues. Germline CDR1 is SGHVS and CDR2 is FNYEAQ. CDR3 coding DNA: TGTGCCAGCAGCCCCCGGGGGGGGTCCTATGGCTACACCTTC. The encoded protein is CASSPRGGSYGYTF.

The CDR3 DNA follows: TGTGCCAGCAGTTTATTCGGCCGCCGGAGGGGGAACACCGGGGAGCTGTTTTTT. Its translation: CASSLFGRRRGNTGELFF. This rearrangement joins TRBV27 to TRBJ2-2, with a tentative D call TRBD2 (6 bases). The CDR3 extends over 18 amino acids. Germline lookup yields CDR1 MNHEY and CDR2 SMNVEV (reference sequence). Deletions cut 1 base from V and 1 base from J, with 16 bases between.

V gene TRBV19 combines with J gene TRBJ2-7; D gene unclear. The CDR3 is 13 amino acids. CDR1 and CDR2 from the germline V gene are LNHDA and SQIVND (reference sequence). The ends were cut back, 6 bases at V and 4 bases at J, with 13 bases in the middle. The CDR3 nucleotides are TGTGCCAGTAGGGAACCAAAGAGGTACGAGCAGTACGTC. Protein: CASREPKRYEQYV.

Details on this clone: The identical CDR3 is also encoded by other nucleotide sequences in the sample. The V and J genes are TRBV29-1 and TRBJ2-7, with D maybe TRBD1 (5 bases). Between the trimmed V and J ends, which lost 3 bases and 4 bases, there was a span of 7 bases. This CDR3 is 11 amino acids long. Germline CDR1 is SQVTM and CDR2 is ANQGSEA. The CDR3 DNA is TGCAGCGTTGATAGGGGTTACGAGCAGTACTTC. Translated, it gives CSVDRGYEQYF.

This chain connects TRBV4-1 to TRBJ2-7; D ambiguous. The V end was cut by 0 bases, the J end by 0 bases, with 9 bases between. The CDR3 is 15 amino acids. Looked up from germline, CDR1 is MGHRA and CDR2 is YSYEKL. CDR3 region: CASSQEDTFSYEQYF. The CDR3 DNA reads TGCGCCAGCAGCCAAGAAGACACCTTCTCCTACGAGCAGTACTTC.

A remark on this clone: This CDR3 is also generated by other DNA sequences in the sample. The CDR3 region has the DNA TGCGCCAGCAGCCAAGATAGTCGCGGCCAGCCCCAGCATTTT. Amino acids: CASSQDSRGQPQHF. V usage is TRBV4-1 and J usage is TRBJ1-5; D remains unclear. Germline V gene data show CDR1 as MGHRA and CDR2 as YSYEKL. V lost 0 bases to trimming and J lost 7 bases, with 10 bases between them. The CDR3 covers 14 residues.

The chain combines TRBV5-4 with TRBJ2-1, with 7 bases that match TRBD1. The V and J ends lost 1 base and 4 bases, in that order; junction bases with no gene match: 8. The CDR3 has 16 residues. Germline assignment: CDR1 SGHNT and CDR2 YYREEE (reference sequence). CDR3 sequence: CASSLTGDPRYNEQFF. The CDR3 DNA reads TGTGCCAGCAGCTTGACAGGGGACCCAAGATACAATGAGCAGTTCTTC.

V gene TRBV15 combines with J gene TRBJ1-1, with TRBD1 matching over 7 bases. In germline, CDR1 is LNHNV, CDR2 YYDKDF (reference sequence). The CDR3 is made up of 18 amino acids. V shed 5 bases, J shed 0 bases, and the junction held 15 bases outside the gene matches. CDR3 in DNA: TGTGCCACCAGCGGTTCCGGGACAGCTACTATAGTGAACACTGAAGCTTTCTTT. Translating it yields CATSGSGTATIVNTEAFF. Looking up the rest from reference TRBV15 and TRBJ1-1 gives the full variable domain: DAMVIQNPRYQVTQFGKPVTLSCSQTLNHNVMYWYQQKSSQAPKLLFHYYDKDFNNEADTPDNFQSRRPNTSFCFLDIRSPGLGDTAMYLCATSGSGTATIVNTEAFFGQGTRLTVV.

This clone was seen only a few times. V usage is TRBV6-2 or TRBV6-3 and J usage is TRBJ1-2, with 9 positions matching TRBD1. The CDR3 covers 14 residues. V gave up 6 bases and J gave up 4 bases; unmatched junction bases: 6. Germline lookup yields CDR1 MNHEY and CDR2 SVGEGT. The CDR3 DNA reads as TGTGCCAGCAGCGAGGACAGGGGCGGCTATGGCTACACCTTC. Translated, it gives CASSEDRGGYGYTF.

The chain links TRBV12-5 to TRBJ2-1, with TRBD2 identical over 7 bases. The CDR3 is 13 amino acids. V lost 4 bases, J lost 9 bases, and 6 bases stayed unmatched. Germline V gene data show CDR1 as LGHNT and CDR2 as FRNRAP. CDR3 in DNA: TGTGCTAGTGGTTCCATAGCGGGCCGTGAGCAGTTCTTC. The encoded protein is CASGSIAGREQFF.

The chain combines TRBV6-6 with TRBJ1-1, with 7 bases matching TRBD1. Germline loops: CDR1 MNHNY, CDR2 SVGAGI (reference sequence). Trimming removed 6 bases from V and 1 base from J; junction bases left unmatched: 5. The CDR3 length is 14 residues. The CDR3 sequence is CASSARGENTEAFF. CDR3 DNA sequence: TGTGCCAGCAGCGCCAGGGGGGAGAACACTGAAGCTTTCTTT.

The chain employs TRBV14 and TRBJ1-2, with 9 bases aligning to TRBD1. This CDR3 region has 13 residues. V lost 4 bases to trimming and J lost 8 bases; unmatched junction nucleotides: 5. Germline CDR1 reads SGHDN; CDR2 reads FVKESK. The CDR3 DNA reads as TGTGCCAGCAGCCCTCGGACAGGGGACGGCTACACCTTC. Protein sequence: CASSPRTGDGYTF.

The chain combines TRBV5-1 with TRBJ2-1, with a possible D match to TRBD2 (6 bases). Trimming cost V 1 base and J 5 bases, with 10 bases left between them. CDR3 size: 14 residues. CDR1 and CDR2 from the germline V gene are SGHRS and YFSETQ. CDR3 sequence: CASSLPLANNEQFF. The CDR3 bases are TGCGCCAGCAGCTTGCCACTAGCCAACAATGAGCAGTTCTTC.

This chain connects TRBV7-3 to TRBJ2-2; D is unresolved. The CDR3 is made up of 14 amino acids. V was pared by 6 bases and J by 5 bases, with 13 bases between. Germline CDR1 reads SGHTA; CDR2 reads FQGTGA. The CDR3 region is CASSQGEKTGELFF. Written as DNA, the CDR3 is TGTGCCAGCAGTCAAGGAGAGAAAACCGGGGAGCTGTTTTTT.

The V and J genes are TRBV19 and TRBJ1-3; weak D call: TRBD1 (6 bases). V lost 9 bases and J 0 bases, leaving 15 bases between the germline ends. The CDR3 has 15 amino acids. CDR1 and CDR2 (germline): LNHDA, SQIVND (reference sequence). This CDR3 reads CASRRQVYSGNTIYF. CDR3 DNA: TGTGCCAGCAGGAGACAGGTTTACTCTGGAAACACCATATATTTT. Combining the CDR3 with reference TRBV19 and TRBJ1-3 gives the whole variable domain DGGITQSPKYLFRKEGQNVTLSCEQNLNHDAMYWYRQDPGQGLRLIYYSQIVNDFQKGDIAEGYSVSREKKESFPLTVTSAQKNPTAFYLCASRRQVYSGNTIYFGEGSWLTVV.

The chain employs TRBV24-1 and TRBJ2-1; 8 bases map to TRBD1. Germline-derived CDR1 and CDR2 are KGHDR and SFDVKD. This CDR3 spans 15 amino acids. V lost 5 bases, J lost 3 bases, and 5 bases stayed unmatched. CDR3 amino acids: CATSAGTGDYNEQFF. CDR3 nucleotide sequence: TGTGCCACCAGTGCCGGGACAGGAGACTACAATGAGCAGTTCTTC.

The chain uses TRBV5-1 and TRBJ2-7; tentative D call: TRBD1 (5 bases). In germline, CDR1 is SGHRS, CDR2 YFSETQ. The V end lost 4 bases, the J end lost 5 bases, and 16 bases lay between the germline ends. This CDR3 region has 14 residues. Here the CDR3 reads CASSDSLQEDEQYF. The CDR3 region has the DNA TGCGCCAGCAGCGACAGCCTACAAGAGGACGAGCAGTACTTC.

This clone was counted many times. V usage is TRBV29-1 and J usage is TRBJ2-3, with 8 positions matching TRBD1. Germline lookup yields CDR1 SQVTM and CDR2 ANQGSEA. The CDR3 totals 16 residues. Trimming took 6 bases from V and 4 from J; bases not matched to a gene: 15. The CDR3 spells CSVVSRTGMSADTQYF. In DNA, the CDR3 is TGCAGCGTCGTGTCCAGGACAGGGATGAGCGCAGATACGCAGTATTTT.

The V gene is TRBV24-1, the J gene TRBJ2-7; possibly TRBD2 for D (5 bases). This CDR3 contains 15 residues. The germline CDR1 and CDR2 sequences are KGHDR and SFDVKD. Trimming took off 2 bases at V and 4 bases at J, with 14 bases between the two ends. The CDR3 here is CATSDYGGSLYEQYF. In nucleotides, the CDR3 is TGTGCCACCAGTGATTATGGCGGGTCTTTATACGAGCAGTACTTC.

The J gene is TRBJ2-2, the V gene TRBV5-1; D ambiguous. The CDR3 is 16 residues long. From germline, CDR1 is SGHRS and CDR2 YFSETQ. The V and J ends lost 4 bases and 2 bases respectively, with 15 bases between them. The CDR3 DNA reads as TGCGCCAGCAGCCCCCGGTACTCCCCTAACACCGGGGAGCTGTTTTTT. It translates to CASSPRYSPNTGELFF.

This clone was seen just once. The rearrangement links TRBV6-6 to TRBJ1-5; 10 nucleotides line up with TRBD1. The germline CDR1 and CDR2 sequences are MNHNY and SVGAGI (reference sequence). J lost 1 base, V lost 11 bases, and 8 bases had no gene match. This CDR3 has 15 residues. CDR3 loop: CAAKGQGKSNQPQHF. CDR3 sequence (DNA): TGTGCCGCGAAGGGACAGGGGAAGAGCAATCAGCCCCAGCATTTT.

This clone was seen a single time. The chain carries TRBV9 and TRBJ1-2, with TRBD1 matching over 7 bases. V gave up 0 bases and J gave up 2 bases; unmatched junction bases: 7. CDR3 length: 16 residues. The germline V gene encodes CDR1 SGDLS and CDR2 YYNGEE. CDR3 loop: CASSVAEQTGNYGYTF. DNA of the CDR3: TGTGCCAGCAGCGTAGCAGAACAGACAGGGAACTATGGCTACACCTTC. Full variable domain (outside the CDR3, taken from reference TRBV9 and TRBJ1-2): DSGVTQTPKHLITATGQRVTLRCSPRSGDLSVYWYQQSLDQGLQFLIQYYNGEERAKGNILERFSAQQFPDLHSELNLSSLELGDSALYFCASSVAEQTGNYGYTFGSGTRLTVV.

This chain connects TRBV6-6 to TRBJ1-1, with D unclear. CDR1 and CDR2 from the germline V gene are MNHNY and SVGAGI (reference sequence). V was pared by 0 bases and J by 7 bases, with 3 bases between. The CDR3 is 11 amino acids. The CDR3 loop is CASSYSSEAFF. The CDR3 bases are TGTGCCAGCAGTTACTCCAGTGAAGCTTTCTTT.

The rearrangement joins TRBV2 to TRBJ1-5; tentatively, D is TRBD1 (5 bases). Trimming pared 2 bases from V and 2 bases from J, leaving 7 bases between. This CDR3 is 14 amino acids long. Germline lookup yields CDR1 SNHLY and CDR2 FYNNEI. The CDR3 nucleotides read TGTGCCAGCAGTGAACAGGGTCGCAATCAGCCCCAGCATTTT. Translated, it gives CASSEQGRNQPQHF.

V is TRBV6-4 and J is TRBJ2-1; no clear D gene. The germline V gene has CDR1 MRHNA and CDR2 SNTAGT. The CDR3 is 13 amino acids. Trimming took off 0 bases at V and 9 bases at J, with 9 bases between the two ends. The CDR3 nucleotides are TGTGCCAGCAGTGACTCGAGGATGGGTGAGCAGTTCTTC. It yields the protein CASSDSRMGEQFF.